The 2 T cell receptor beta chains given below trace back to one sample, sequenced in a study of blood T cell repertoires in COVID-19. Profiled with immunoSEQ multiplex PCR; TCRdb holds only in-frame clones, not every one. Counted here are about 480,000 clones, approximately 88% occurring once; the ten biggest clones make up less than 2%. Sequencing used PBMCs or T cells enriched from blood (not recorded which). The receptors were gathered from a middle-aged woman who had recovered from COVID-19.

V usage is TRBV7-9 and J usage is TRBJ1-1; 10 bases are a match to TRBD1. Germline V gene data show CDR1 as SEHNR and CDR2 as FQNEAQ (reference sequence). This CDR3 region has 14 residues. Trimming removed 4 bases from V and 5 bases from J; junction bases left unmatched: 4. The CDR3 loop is CASSWGTGVTEAFF. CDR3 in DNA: TGTGCCAGCAGCTGGGGGACAGGGGTAACTGAAGCTTTCTTT.

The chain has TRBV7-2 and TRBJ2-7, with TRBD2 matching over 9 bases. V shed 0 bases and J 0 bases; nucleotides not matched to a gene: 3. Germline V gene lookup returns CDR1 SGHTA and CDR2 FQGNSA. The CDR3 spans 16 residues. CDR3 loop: CASSLASGGSSYEQYF. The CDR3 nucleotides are TGTGCCAGCAGCTTAGCGAGCGGGGGGAGCTCCTACGAGCAGTACTTC.